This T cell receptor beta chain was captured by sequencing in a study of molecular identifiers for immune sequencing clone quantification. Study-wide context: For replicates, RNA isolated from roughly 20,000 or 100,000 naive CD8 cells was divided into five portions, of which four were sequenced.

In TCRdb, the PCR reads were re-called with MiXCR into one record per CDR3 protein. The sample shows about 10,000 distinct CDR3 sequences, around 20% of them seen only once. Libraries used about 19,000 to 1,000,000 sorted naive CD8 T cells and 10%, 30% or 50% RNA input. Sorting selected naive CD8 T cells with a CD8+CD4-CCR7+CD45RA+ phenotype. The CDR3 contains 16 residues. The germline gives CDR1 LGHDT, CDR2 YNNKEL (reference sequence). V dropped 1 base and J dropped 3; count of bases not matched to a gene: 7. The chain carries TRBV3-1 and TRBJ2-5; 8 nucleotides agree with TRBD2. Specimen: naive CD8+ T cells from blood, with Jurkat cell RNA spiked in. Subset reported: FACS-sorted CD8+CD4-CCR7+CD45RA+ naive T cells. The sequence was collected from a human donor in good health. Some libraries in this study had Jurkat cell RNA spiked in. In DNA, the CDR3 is TGTGCCAGCAGCCAAGTTACTAGCGGAGAAGAAGAGACCCAGTACTTC. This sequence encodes CASSQVTSGEEETQYF.